This T cell receptor beta chain was recovered during a study of shared clonotypes between healthy human individuals. General study results and limits: Sampling covered nothing but blood. Tissue TCR repertoires likely differ from those found in blood.

On this clone: The antigen remains unidentified.

The table came from immunoSEQ multiplex PCR; TCRdb's copy has only in-frame clones and leaves some out. The data hold a few million clones, with approximately 96% observed a single time. This CDR3 region has 15 residues. Germline trimming cut 3 bases from V and 6 bases from J; bases unmatched to any gene: 5. Germline V gives CDR1 KGHSH, CDR2 LQKENI. This chain uses TRBV18 with TRBJ1-6, with 7 nucleotides matching TRBD1. The receptor comes from a man between 18 and 35 years old in good health. The source material was naive CD4+ T cells sorted from blood. The subset denotes: CD45RA+ positively selected. The CDR3 sequence is CASSPSTGANSPLHF. The CDR3 DNA follows: TGTGCCAGCTCACCTTCCACAGGGGCTAATTCACCCCTCCACTTT.